A single sample gave rise to the 30 T cell receptor beta chains below, sequenced in a study of blood T cell repertoires in COVID-19. The table came from immunoSEQ multiplex PCR; TCRdb's copy has only in-frame clones and leaves some out. This table has about 230,000 clones, 80% to 90% appearing once. Material: peripheral blood. Receptor source: a man aged 45-65 years with COVID-19, enrolled during active disease.

The chain joins TRBV6-5 to TRBJ1-1; 7 bases are shared with TRBD1. This CDR3 spans 14 amino acids. Looked up from germline, CDR1 is MNHEY and CDR2 is SVGAGI. J was trimmed by 0 bases and V by 6 bases; bases with no gene match: 4. The CDR3 region has the DNA TGTGCCAGCAGAGACAGGGCAATGAACACTGAAGCTTTCTTT. Translating gives CASRDRAMNTEAFF.

The rearrangement links TRBV30 to TRBJ2-3; perhaps TRBD1 as D (5 bases). The CDR3 spans 13 residues. Trimming removed 2 bases at V and 0 bases at J, with 6 bases between. Per the germline V gene, CDR1 is GTSNPN and CDR2 is SVGIG (reference sequence). For the CDR3, the DNA is TGTGCCTGGAGTCCAGGGAGCACAGATACGCAGTATTTT. Its protein product is CAWSPGSTDTQYF.

The chain joins TRBV12-3 or TRBV12-4 to TRBJ2-7; TRBD1 is a possible D gene (5 bases). The CDR3 runs to 13 residues. V was trimmed by 0 bases and J by 4 bases, leaving 7 bases between them. CDR3 protein: CASSLADRYEQYF. The CDR3, as DNA: TGTGCCAGCAGTTTAGCTGACAGATACGAGCAGTACTTC.

The rearrangement joins TRBV19 to TRBJ1-1; 7 bases are shared with TRBD1. The germline V gene has CDR1 LNHDA and CDR2 SQIVND (reference sequence). Trimming at V came to 5 bases and at J to 6 bases, leaving 24 bases not matched to a gene. CDR3 length equals 19 residues. In DNA, the CDR3 is TGTGCCAGTAGTCCCGGGACAGCCGCCGGGTACCCACACCAGGCTGAAGCTTTCTTT. It specifies CASSPGTAAGYPHQAEAFF. Based on the CDR3 plus reference TRBV19 and TRBJ1-1, the full variable domain is DGGITQSPKYLFRKEGQNVTLSCEQNLNHDAMYWYRQDPGQGLRLIYYSQIVNDFQKGDIAEGYSVSREKKESFPLTVTSAQKNPTAFYLCASSPGTAAGYPHQAEAFFGQGTRLTVV.

The chain recombines TRBV2 with TRBJ2-1; D is possibly TRBD1 (5 bases). From germline, CDR1 is SNHLY and CDR2 FYNNEI. The CDR3 extends over 13 amino acids. The V end lost 5 bases, the J end lost 1 base, and 6 bases lay between the germline ends. CDR3 nucleotide sequence: TGTGCCAGCAGTAGGGGATCCTACAATGAGCAGTTCTTC. Its translation is CASSRGSYNEQFF.

V is TRBV2 and J is TRBJ2-7, with D possibly TRBD2 on 6 matching bases. Per germline, CDR1 SNHLY and CDR2 FYNNEI. Trimming removed 7 bases at V and 1 base at J, with 11 bases between. The CDR3 contains 13 residues. CDR3 nucleotides: TGTGCCAGCATCTTGGGGGGTTCCTACGAGCAGTACTTC. Protein sequence: CASILGGSYEQYF.

The chain has TRBV5-1 and TRBJ2-7; 12 bases are shared with TRBD2. Germline CDR1 reads SGHRS; CDR2 reads YFSETQ. This CDR3 is built from 17 residues. With 4 bases clipped from V and 2 bases from J, the junction kept 10 bases outside the gene matches. CDR3 region: CASSTGTSGFTPYEQYF. The DNA of the CDR3 is TGCGCCAGCAGCACCGGGACTAGCGGGTTTACACCCTACGAGCAGTACTTC.

This clone was recorded once. J is TRBJ2-2 and V is TRBV5-1; D gene ambiguous. The CDR3 extends over 13 amino acids. Per the germline V gene, CDR1 is SGHRS and CDR2 is YFSETQ. V was clipped by 0 bases and J by 5 bases, with 5 bases between them. The chain's CDR3 is CASSLGRTGELFF. CDR3 coding DNA: TGCGCCAGCAGCTTGGGGCGGACCGGGGAGCTGTTTTTT.

The chain has TRBV6-2 or TRBV6-3 and TRBJ2-1; 7 positions match TRBD2. Germline values: CDR1 MNHEY, CDR2 SVGEGT. CDR3 length: 17 amino acids. V lost 2 bases to trimming and J lost 8 bases; unmatched junction nucleotides: 15. CDR3 loop: CASSYTAWLAAKDEQFF. In DNA, the CDR3 is TGTGCCAGCAGTTACACCGCCTGGCTAGCGGCTAAGGATGAGCAGTTCTTC.

The chain joins TRBV6-5 to TRBJ2-1; the D gene is possibly TRBD2 (6 bases). Germline CDR1 reads MNHEY; CDR2 reads SVGAGI. The CDR3 is 15 amino acids. Trimming removed 8 bases at V and 1 base at J, with 15 bases between. CDR3 sequence: CASSPEGLSYNEQFF. The CDR3 DNA reads TGTGCCAGCTCCCCGGAGGGACTTTCCTACAATGAGCAGTTCTTC.

The chain links TRBV2 to TRBJ2-1; 8 bases map to TRBD2. CDR3 size: 14 residues. The germline V gene encodes CDR1 SNHLY and CDR2 FYNNEI. V trimming: 6 bases; J trimming: 8 bases; junction bases outside the gene matches: 9. The CDR3 spells CASRRTSREYEQFF. CDR3 DNA sequence: TGTGCCAGCAGACGGACTAGCCGAGAGTATGAGCAGTTCTTC.

The rearrangement uses TRBV28 and TRBJ2-5; 8 bases are a match to TRBD1. This CDR3 region has 12 residues. Trimming at V came to 10 bases and at J to 7 bases, leaving 8 bases not matched to a gene. Germline values: CDR1 MDHEN, CDR2 SYDVKM. In DNA form, the CDR3 reads TGTGCCATCCAGGGGGCTGGAGGGACCCAGTACTTC. As protein: CAIQGAGGTQYF.

This chain joins TRBV4-3 and TRBJ1-2; TRBD1 might be the D (6 bases). Looked up from germline, CDR1 is LGHNA and CDR2 is YSLEER. The CDR3 sequence is 13 residues long. Trimming took 1 base from V and 8 from J, leaving 11 bases between them. The CDR3 region has the DNA TGCGCCAGCAGCCAAGTAGCAGGGGTAGGCTACACCTTC. Amino acid sequence: CASSQVAGVGYTF.

The CDR3 sequence: CASSAENQGMGSGNTIYF. The CDR3 DNA reads TGTGCCAGCAGCGCAGAAAATCAGGGGATGGGCTCTGGAAACACCATATATTTT. This chain joins TRBV7-9 and TRBJ1-3, with D perhaps TRBD1 (6 bases). The CDR3 length is 18 residues. Trimming took 5 bases from V and 0 from J, leaving 20 bases between them. The germline V gene encodes CDR1 SEHNR and CDR2 FQNEAQ (reference sequence).

The rearrangement joins TRBV10-1 to TRBJ2-1; 11 bases are a match to TRBD2. CDR1 is WNHNN and CDR2 is SYGVQD in the germline V gene (reference sequence). The CDR3 has 15 residues. V trimming: 6 bases; J trimming: 7 bases; junction bases outside the gene matches: 8. CDR3 DNA: TGCGCCAGCAGCCTAGGGACTAGCGGTATAAATGAGCAGTTCTTC. Translation: CASSLGTSGINEQFF.

The chain couples TRBV19 to TRBJ2-7, with TRBD1 matching over 8 bases. From germline, CDR1 is LNHDA and CDR2 SQIVND (reference sequence). This CDR3 contains 14 residues. With V trimmed by 3 bases and J by 3 bases, 4 bases remained unmatched. CDR3 in DNA: TGTGCCAGTAGTATTGGGACAGGTAACTACGAGCAGTACTTC. The encoded protein is CASSIGTGNYEQYF.

This chain connects TRBV9 to TRBJ2-7, with TRBD1 as a possible D gene (6 bases). V lost 4 bases to trimming and J lost 2 bases, with 13 bases between them. Per the germline V gene, CDR1 is SGDLS and CDR2 is YYNGEE. The CDR3 loop spans 14 amino acids. CDR3 residues: CASSTRDKPYEQYF. The CDR3 nucleotides are TGTGCCAGCAGCACCCGGGACAAGCCCTACGAGCAGTACTTC. Combining the CDR3 with reference TRBV9 and TRBJ2-7 gives the whole variable domain DSGVTQTPKHLITATGQRVTLRCSPRSGDLSVYWYQQSLDQGLQFLIQYYNGEERAKGNILERFSAQQFPDLHSELNLSSLELGDSALYFCASSTRDKPYEQYFGPGTRLTVT.

The chain joins TRBV3-1 (or the pseudogene TRBV3-2) to TRBJ2-5, with TRBD2 as a possible D gene (6 bases). CDR3 length: 14 amino acids. The V end lost 4 bases, the J end lost 0 bases, and 9 bases lay between the germline ends. CDR1 and CDR2 from the germline V gene are LGHDT and YNNKEL (reference sequence). DNA of the CDR3: TGTGCCAGCAGCCTTCGGACTAACCAAGAGACCCAGTACTTC. Encoded protein: CASSLRTNQETQYF.

Regarding this clone: Other DNA sequences in this specimen translate into the identical CDR3. The chain links TRBV5-1 to TRBJ2-7; 11 nucleotides line up with TRBD1. Looked up from germline, CDR1 is SGHRS and CDR2 is YFSETQ. This CDR3 is 14 amino acids long. The V and J ends lost 4 bases and 4 bases, in that order; junction bases with no gene match: 4. CDR3 protein: CASSPGTGGYEQYF. The CDR3 DNA sequence: TGCGCCAGCAGCCCCGGGACAGGGGGATACGAGCAGTACTTC.

The CDR3 loop reads CASSPGQGGKEREAFF. DNA for the CDR3: TGTGCCAGCAGCCCAGGACAGGGTGGAAAGGAGCGGGAAGCTTTCTTT. The chain uses TRBV11-3 and TRBJ1-1; 8 nucleotides align to TRBD1. This CDR3 has 16 amino acids. Germline-derived CDR1 and CDR2 are SGHNT and YENEEA. V dropped 5 bases and J dropped 8; count of bases not matched to a gene: 16.

The chain uses TRBV29-1 and TRBJ1-1, with TRBD1 matching over 8 bases. V trimming: 7 bases; J trimming: 0 bases; junction bases outside the gene matches: 13. The CDR3 spans 16 residues. CDR1 is SQVTM, CDR2 ANQGSEA, per germline. CDR3 nucleotide sequence: TGCAGCGCCATGGGATTACAGGGGGGTATGAACACTGAAGCTTTCTTT. Protein: CSAMGLQGGMNTEAFF.

The V and J genes are TRBV10-3 and TRBJ2-5, with TRBD1 matching over 8 bases. This CDR3 has 14 amino acids. Germline V CDR1 and CDR2: ENHRY, SYGVKD. J gave up 5 bases and V 7 bases, and 9 bases lay outside the gene matches. The CDR3 loop reads CAITPGQGRETQYF. The DNA of the CDR3 is TGTGCCATCACCCCCGGACAGGGTAGGGAGACCCAGTACTTC.

This clone was detected once. The chain couples TRBV10-3 to TRBJ2-3, with 8 bases identical to TRBD2. V shed 8 bases and J 8 bases; nucleotides not matched to a gene: 6. The CDR3 is made up of 12 amino acids. The V gene's germline CDR1 is ENHRY and CDR2 SYGVKD. For the CDR3, the DNA is TGTGCCATCCTAGCGGGTACTGGTACGCAGTATTTT. Amino acids: CAILAGTGTQYF.

This rearrangement joins TRBV7-3 to TRBJ2-3, with D possibly matching TRBD1 (6 bases). Germline CDR1 is SGHTA and CDR2 is FQGTGA. V lost 4 bases and J 0 bases, leaving 14 bases between the germline ends. This CDR3 comprises 16 residues. CDR3 in amino acids: CASSYQGRPSTDTQYF. The CDR3 DNA reads as TGTGCCAGCAGCTACCAGGGGCGTCCTAGCACAGATACGCAGTATTTT.

V and J are TRBV10-1 and TRBJ1-4, with a possible D match to TRBD1 (6 bases). CDR1 is WNHNN, CDR2 SYGVQD, per germline (reference sequence). This CDR3 has 16 amino acids. The V end lost 3 bases, the J end lost 8 bases, and 19 bases lay between the germline ends. The CDR3 loop reads CASSDSREGGFEKLFF. CDR3 sequence (DNA): TGCGCCAGCAGTGACTCAAGAGAAGGGGGTTTCGAAAAACTGTTTTTT.

DNA for the CDR3: TGTGCCAGCAGCCGATATAGGCTAGCGGGAGTATACGAGCAGTACTTC. Translating gives CASSRYRLAGVYEQYF. The chain links TRBV11-2 to TRBJ2-7, with TRBD2 identical over 10 bases. Germline CDR1 and CDR2: SGHAT and FQNNGV. This CDR3 contains 16 residues. V was clipped by 5 bases and J by 4 bases; unmatched bases: 11.

The rearrangement links TRBV7-6 to TRBJ2-7; D gene ambiguous. Deletions cut 2 bases from V and 0 bases from J, with 14 bases between. There are 16 residues in the CDR3. Germline values: CDR1 SGHVS, CDR2 FNYEAQ. CDR3 amino acids: CASSLLPTRSSYEQYF. In DNA form, the CDR3 reads TGTGCCAGCAGCTTACTTCCCACAAGGAGCTCCTACGAGCAGTACTTC. Supplemented by reference TRBV7-6 and TRBJ2-7, the full variable domain reads GAGVSQSPRYKVTKRGQDVALRCDPISGHVSLYWYRQALGQGPEFLTYFNYEAQQDKSGLPNDRFSAERPEGSISTLTIQRTEQRDSAMYRCASSLLPTRSSYEQYFGPGTRLTVT.

The CDR3 DNA follows: TGTGCCAGCAGTTATTCAGCTGTGTCGAGACGGACTAGCCCTCCTGACGAGCAGTACTTC. The encoded protein is CASSYSAVSRRTSPPDEQYF. The chain carries TRBV6-2 or TRBV6-3 and TRBJ2-7, with TRBD2 matching over 8 bases. The ends lost 3 bases at V and 5 bases at J; junction bases unmatched: 24. CDR3 size: 20 residues. The germline V gene encodes CDR1 MNHEY and CDR2 SVGEGT.

The V gene is TRBV10-3, the J gene TRBJ2-7, with a tentative D call TRBD1 (5 bases). The germline V and J ends were trimmed by 2 bases and 0 bases, with 11 bases remaining between them. The CDR3 extends over 15 amino acids. Germline loops: CDR1 ENHRY, CDR2 SYGVKD. CDR3 sequence (DNA): TGTGCCATCAGTGAGGACCTAAGGGGCTCCTACGAGCAGTACTTC. Protein product: CAISEDLRGSYEQYF.

This rearrangement joins TRBV19 to TRBJ1-2, with 7 bases matching TRBD1. The V gene's germline CDR1 is LNHDA and CDR2 SQIVND (reference sequence). This CDR3 region has 12 residues. V dropped 9 bases and J dropped 8; count of bases not matched to a gene: 9. The CDR3 region is CASTDRAEGYTF. CDR3 DNA sequence: TGTGCCAGCACTGACAGGGCGGAAGGCTACACCTTC.